This TCR beta chain derives from a study of blood T cell repertoires in COVID-19. Study-level information: Donors in the United States, Italy and Spain gave samples during acute or convalescent COVID-19. T cells, B-cell-depleted T cells, or PBMCs provided the cDNA or gDNA that served as material.

Germline V gives CDR1 LNHDA, CDR2 SQIVND (reference sequence). This CDR3 has 14 amino acids. After removal of 3 bases from V and 6 bases from J, the junction contained 6 bases not matched to a gene. Two negative PCRs, clearance, or symptom resolution had been documented for recovered Cohort 3 donors. Original handling: For nucleated cells, counts were estimated from reference gene primer amplification. Here immunoSEQ multiplex PCR was the method, and the copy in TCRdb shows in-frame clones only, minus some. V, J and clone size are those of that table, while D and trimming were read from the DNA. The table includes about 300,000 clones, about 85% detected once.

V gene TRBV19 combines with J gene TRBJ2-7; 9 bases are shared with TRBD2. The source is a woman aged 25 to 39 who had recovered from COVID-19. Sequencing was performed on PBMCs or T cells enriched from blood (not recorded which). CDR3 sequence (DNA): TGTGCCAGTAGTATCACTAGCGGGCAAGCCGAGCAGTACTTC. Protein product: CASSITSGQAEQYF.